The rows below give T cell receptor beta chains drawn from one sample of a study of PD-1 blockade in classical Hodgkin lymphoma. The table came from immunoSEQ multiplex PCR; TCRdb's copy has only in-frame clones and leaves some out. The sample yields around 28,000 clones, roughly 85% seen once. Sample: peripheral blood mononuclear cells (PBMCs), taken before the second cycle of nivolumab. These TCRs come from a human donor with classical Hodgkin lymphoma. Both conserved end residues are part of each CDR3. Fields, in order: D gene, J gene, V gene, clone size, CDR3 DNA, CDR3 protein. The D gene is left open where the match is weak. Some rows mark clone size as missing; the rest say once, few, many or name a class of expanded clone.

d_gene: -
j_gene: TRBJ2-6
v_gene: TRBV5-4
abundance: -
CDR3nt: TGTGCCAGCACTGGGGCAGGAGCCGGGGCCAACGTCCTGACTTTC
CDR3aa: CASTGAGAGANVLTF

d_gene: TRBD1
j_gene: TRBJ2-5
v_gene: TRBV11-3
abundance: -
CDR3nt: TGTGCCAGCAGCTGGAGGGGGTCCGGACAGGGAAGGGAGACCCAGTACTTC
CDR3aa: CASSWRGSGQGRETQYF

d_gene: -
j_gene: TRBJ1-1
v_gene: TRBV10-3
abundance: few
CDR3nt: TGTGCCATCAGGAACCTTTTGAACACTGAAGCTTTCTTT
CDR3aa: CAIRNLLNTEAFF

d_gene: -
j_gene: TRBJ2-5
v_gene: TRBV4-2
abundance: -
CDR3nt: TGTGCCAGCAGCCGCCGAGGGCAGGGGCAAGAGACCCAGTACTTC
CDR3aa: CASSRRGQGQETQYF

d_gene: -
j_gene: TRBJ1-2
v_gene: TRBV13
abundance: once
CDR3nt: TGTGCCAGCAGCTCGGCGGTTTGGGGCGGGCAGGGCTACACCTTC
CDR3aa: CASSSAVWGGQGYTF

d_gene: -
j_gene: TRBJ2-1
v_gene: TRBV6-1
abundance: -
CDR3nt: TGTGCCAGCAGACCGACAGGATTGCATGAGCAGTTCTTC
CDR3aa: CASRPTGLHEQFF

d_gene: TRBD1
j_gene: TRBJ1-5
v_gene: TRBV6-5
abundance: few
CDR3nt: TGTGCCAGCAGCCGGACAGGGTCGGGCAATCAGCCCCAGCATTTT
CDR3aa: CASSRTGSGNQPQHF

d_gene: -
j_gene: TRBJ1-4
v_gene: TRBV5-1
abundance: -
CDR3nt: TGCGCCAGCAGCTTTCTAGGGGCCCGGGGAAAACTGTTTTTT
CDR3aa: CASSFLGARGKLFF

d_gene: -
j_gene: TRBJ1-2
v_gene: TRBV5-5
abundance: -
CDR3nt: TGTGCCAGCAGCTTGGATGCAGACGGCTACACCTTC
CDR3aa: CASSLDADGYTF

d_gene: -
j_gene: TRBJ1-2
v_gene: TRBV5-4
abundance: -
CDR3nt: TGTGCCAGCAGCCAAGTCGACGGGCAAAACTATGGCTACACCTTC
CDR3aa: CASSQVDGQNYGYTF

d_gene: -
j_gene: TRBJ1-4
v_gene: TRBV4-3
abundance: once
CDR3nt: TGCGCCAGCAGTCGGCTAAATTGGGTCGGTGAAAAACTGTTTTTT
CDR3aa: CASSRLNWVGEKLFF

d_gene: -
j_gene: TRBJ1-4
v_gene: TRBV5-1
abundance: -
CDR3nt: TGCGCCAGCAGCGACCAGGGACGAAATAATGAAAAACTGTTTTTT
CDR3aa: CASSDQGRNNEKLFF

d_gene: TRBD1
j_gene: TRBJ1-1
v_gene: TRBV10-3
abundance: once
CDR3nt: TGTGCCATCAGGACTAACAGGGGACCCCTGAACACTGAAGCTTTCTTT
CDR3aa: CAIRTNRGPLNTEAFF

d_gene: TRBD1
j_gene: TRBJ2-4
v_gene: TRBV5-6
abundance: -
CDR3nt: TGTGCCAGCAGCCCGGACAGGGAGGACATTCAGTACTTC
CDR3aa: CASSPDREDIQYF

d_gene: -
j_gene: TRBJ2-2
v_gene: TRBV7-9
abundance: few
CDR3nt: TGTGCCAGCAGCCACGGGGCCGGGACCGGGGAGCTGTTTTTT
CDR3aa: CASSHGAGTGELFF

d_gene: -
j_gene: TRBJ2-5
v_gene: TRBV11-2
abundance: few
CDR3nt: TGTGCCAGCAGCCCGGGGCTGTCCGGGGAGACCCAGTACTTC
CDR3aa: CASSPGLSGETQYF

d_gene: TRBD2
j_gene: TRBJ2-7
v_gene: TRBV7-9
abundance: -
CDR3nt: TGTGCCAGCAGCCCGGGACTAGCGGGAGGAGGGGAGCAGTACTTC
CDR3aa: CASSPGLAGGGEQYF

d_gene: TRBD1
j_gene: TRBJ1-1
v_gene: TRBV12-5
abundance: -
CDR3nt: TGTGCTAGTGGTTTGGTACAGGGGGCTCGCACTGAAGCTTTCTTT
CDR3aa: CASGLVQGARTEAFF

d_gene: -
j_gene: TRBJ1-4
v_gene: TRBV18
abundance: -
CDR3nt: TGTGCCAGCTCACCGCGGCAGCAAGCAACTAATGAAAAACTGTTTTTT
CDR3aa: CASSPRQQATNEKLFF

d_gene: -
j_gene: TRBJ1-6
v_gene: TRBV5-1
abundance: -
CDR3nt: TGCGCCAGCAGCGACTATAATTCACCCCTCCACTTT
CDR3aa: CASSDYNSPLHF

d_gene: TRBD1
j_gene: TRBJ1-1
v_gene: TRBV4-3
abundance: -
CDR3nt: TGCGCCAGCAGCAGGGACAGCGGCGCTGAAGCTTTCTTT
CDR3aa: CASSRDSGAEAFF